This TCR beta chain was documented in a study of blood T cell repertoires in COVID-19. The wider study: The cDNA or gDNA used as material had been derived from T cells, B-cell-depleted T cells, or PBMCs.

About this clone itself: A read error may be the cause here, since a much bigger clone is one base away. Other DNA sequences in the same sample also yield this CDR3.

In the authors' workflow: Reference gene primer amplification gave nucleated cell count estimates. The data were produced by immunoSEQ multiplex PCR, yet TCRdb's version contains in-frame clones alone and is incomplete. V and J calls and clone size follow that table, whereas D and trimming were derived from the DNA. There are some 110,000 clones in the sample; 70% to 85% occur only once, and less than 9% lies in the top ten. The germline V gene encodes CDR1 SGHRS and CDR2 YFSETQ. The CDR3 has 15 residues. The V end lost 0 bases, the J end lost 0 bases, and 6 bases lay between the germline ends. The chain couples TRBV5-1 to TRBJ2-2, with D hard to call. The sequence came from a man aged 65 to 79 with active or convalescent COVID-19. Material: peripheral blood. The CDR3 loop reads CASSLDSSNTGELFF. CDR3 nucleotide sequence: TGCGCCAGCAGCTTGGACAGTTCGAACACCGGGGAGCTGTTTTTT.